The source of this TCR beta chain is a study of cytomegalovirus exposure and HLA in healthy donors. Study-level points and caveats: Most likely, a cluster of highly shared sequence variants arose as a sequencing artifact.

Vbeta (60) and Jbeta (13) primers were used in the PCR. Profiled with immunoSEQ multiplex PCR; TCRdb holds only in-frame clones, not every one. The sample records 55,000 to 75,000 clones, approximately 78% being singletons. Remarks on this clone: Its antigen is not known.

The sequence was obtained from a girl aged 5-17 years in good health and CMV-seropositive. Sequenced input: PBMCs.

CDR3 sequence (DNA): TGTGCCAGCAGCCTTAGTGCGGGTGAGCAGTTCTTC. This codes for CASSLSAGEQFF. The chain employs TRBV9 and TRBJ2-1; possibly TRBD2 for D (5 bases). The germline CDR1 and CDR2 sequences are SGDLS and YYNGEE. V shed 4 bases and J shed 9 bases, with 11 bases lying between them. The CDR3 has 12 amino acids.